At least ten counts were recorded for the clone carrying this TCR beta chain. Time point of the sample: pre-sensitization, week 0. This sample's treatment: therapeutic diphenylcyclopropenone sensitization with weekly scalp DPC. The data are from a study of human T cells and chemical hapten exposure. For the study at large: Donors were sensitized with 2% DPC on the upper inner arm. A patient group, mainly female, showed alopecia areata, totalis or universalis.

Individual cDNA molecules had unique molecular identifiers attached to them by the library. One entry per CDR3 protein results from TCRdb running MiXCR on the RACE reads. The top ten clones hold around 14% of a sample with tens of thousands of distinct CDR3 sequences, about 9.4% of them seen once. V shed 4 bases and J 7 bases; nucleotides not matched to a gene: 7. Per the germline V gene, CDR1 is SGHTA and CDR2 is FQGNSA. The CDR3 sequence is 15 residues long. The chain recombines TRBV7-2 with TRBJ2-1, with TRBD2 matching 10 bases. The material was whole blood, obtained in connection with sensitization to the hapten diphenylcyclopropenone (DPC). The receptor was isolated from a woman between 40 and 50 years old with alopecia areata. Some clones in this sample may be carry-over from other donors' samples. The CDR3 DNA reads TGTGCCAGCAGCTCCCTAGCGGGGGCCTGGAATGAGCAGTTCTTC. Residues: CASSSLAGAWNEQFF.